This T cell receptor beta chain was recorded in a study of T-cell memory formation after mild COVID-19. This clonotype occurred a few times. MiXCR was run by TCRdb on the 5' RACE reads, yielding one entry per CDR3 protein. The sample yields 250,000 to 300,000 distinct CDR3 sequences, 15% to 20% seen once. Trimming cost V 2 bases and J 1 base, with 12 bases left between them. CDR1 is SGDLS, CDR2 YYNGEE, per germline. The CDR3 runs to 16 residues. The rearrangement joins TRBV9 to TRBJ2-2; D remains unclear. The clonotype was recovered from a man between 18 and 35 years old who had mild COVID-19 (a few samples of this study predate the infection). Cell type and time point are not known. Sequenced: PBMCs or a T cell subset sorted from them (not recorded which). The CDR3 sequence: CASSVYPGQNTGELFF. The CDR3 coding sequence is TGTGCCAGCAGCGTTTACCCGGGCCAGAACACCGGGGAGCTGTTTTTT. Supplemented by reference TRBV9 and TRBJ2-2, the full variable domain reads DSGVTQTPKHLITATGQRVTLRCSPRSGDLSVYWYQQSLDQGLQFLIQYYNGEERAKGNILERFSAQQFPDLHSELNLSSLELGDSALYFCASSVYPGQNTGELFFGEGSRLTVL.